The 15 T cell receptor beta chains below were found in one sample sequenced in a study of blood T cell repertoires in COVID-19. The repertoire was sequenced with immunoSEQ multiplex PCR; TCRdb's copy has only in-frame clones and lacks some. The table includes around 100,000 clones, under 90% detected once. Material: peripheral blood. The receptors shown here come from a human donor in a cohort sampled during active COVID-19.

The chain joins TRBV12-3 or TRBV12-4 to TRBJ2-7, with D unresolved. The CDR3 contains 12 residues. V was shortened by 8 bases and J by 5 bases, with 13 bases between the two germline ends. As DNA, the CDR3 is TGTGCCAGCGGGCCTTCCCCTGACGAGCAGTACTTC. This codes for CASGPSPDEQYF.

CDR3 sequence (DNA): TGTGCCAGCAGTCCTCCCTACGGTGAGCAGTTCTTC. Encoded protein: CASSPPYGEQFF. The chain recombines TRBV12-3 or TRBV12-4 with TRBJ2-1; unclear D gene. V lost 5 bases and J 9 bases, leaving 11 bases between the germline ends. This CDR3 has 12 residues.

The table lists this clone with a few counts. The chain couples TRBV27 to TRBJ1-1; D is undetermined. In germline, CDR1 is MNHEY, CDR2 SMNVEV (reference sequence). V was clipped by 5 bases and J by 2 bases, with 9 bases between them. This CDR3 is 13 amino acids long. The CDR3 nucleotides read TGTGCCAGCAGTCTAGCCCTCAACACTGAAGCTTTCTTT. Amino acid sequence: CASSLALNTEAFF.

The J gene is TRBJ2-3, the V gene TRBV6-5, with 10 bases matching TRBD2. The CDR3 spans 14 residues. J lost 7 bases, V lost 10 bases, and 11 bases had no gene match. Germline V gene data show CDR1 as MNHEY and CDR2 as SVGAGI. The CDR3 DNA reads as TGTGCCACCGGAACTAGCGGGGTTGCAAATACGCAGTATTTT. Its translation is CATGTSGVANTQYF.

The chain combines TRBV18 with TRBJ1-2, with 8 bases identical to TRBD1. This CDR3 spans 16 amino acids. Germline V gene sequence: CDR1 KGHSH, CDR2 LQKENI. Germline trimming cut 3 bases from V and 6 bases from J; bases unmatched to any gene: 12. CDR3 region: CASSPRNQGAADGYTF. In DNA form, the CDR3 reads TGTGCCAGCTCACCTCGAAATCAGGGGGCAGCGGATGGCTACACCTTC.

This chain links TRBV15 with TRBJ2-2; 7 nucleotides match TRBD2. Germline loops: CDR1 LNHNV, CDR2 YYDKDF (reference sequence). CDR3 length: 17 amino acids. V trimming: 1 base; J trimming: 2 bases; junction bases outside the gene matches: 7. CDR3 sequence reads: CATSRGPGLTNTGELFF. The DNA of the CDR3 is TGTGCCACCAGCAGAGGACCGGGACTAACAAACACCGGGGAGCTGTTTTTT.

This chain links TRBV4-1 with TRBJ2-5, with 12 bases matching TRBD2. The V segment lost 6 bases and the J segment 4 bases; nucleotides outside the gene matches: 3. CDR3 length equals 14 residues. Germline values: CDR1 MGHRA, CDR2 YSYEKL. The CDR3 loop reads CASRRLAGAETQYF. DNA for the CDR3: TGCGCCAGCAGAAGACTAGCGGGAGCAGAGACCCAGTACTTC.

This chain uses TRBV6-5 with TRBJ2-1, with 7 nucleotides matching TRBD1. After removal of 8 bases from V and 3 bases from J, the junction contained 7 bases not matched to a gene. The V gene's germline CDR1 is MNHEY and CDR2 SVGAGI. There are 14 residues in the CDR3. The CDR3 spells CASGNRGSYNEQFF. In DNA, the CDR3 is TGTGCCAGCGGTAACAGGGGTAGCTACAATGAGCAGTTCTTC.

The rearrangement joins TRBV3-1 (or the pseudogene TRBV3-2) to TRBJ2-5; possibly TRBD2 for D (5 bases). The CDR3 runs to 12 residues. Germline V gene data show CDR1 as LGHDT and CDR2 as YNNKEL (reference sequence). The V and J ends lost 7 bases and 4 bases respectively, with 10 bases between them. Here the CDR3 reads CASTKGAETQYF. In nucleotides, the CDR3 is TGTGCCAGCACCAAGGGAGCAGAGACCCAGTACTTC.

The chain carries TRBV7-8 and TRBJ2-7; D is perhaps TRBD2 (6 bases). CDR1 is SGHVS and CDR2 is FQNEAQ in the germline V gene. The germline V and J ends were trimmed by 4 bases and 0 bases, with 16 bases remaining between them. This CDR3 contains 16 residues. The CDR3 nucleotides are TGTGCCAGCAGCTACCGGAGCGGGCCACTCTCCTACGAGCAGTACTTC. The encoded protein is CASSYRSGPLSYEQYF.

The count of this clone is one. The chain carries TRBV7-6 and TRBJ2-5; D call uncertain. The CDR3 runs 12 residues. V lost 5 bases and J lost 1, with 5 bases in between. The germline gives CDR1 SGHVS, CDR2 FNYEAQ. The CDR3 loop reads CASSRSQETQYF. The CDR3 bases are TGTGCCAGCAGCCGCAGCCAAGAGACCCAGTACTTC.

DNA of the CDR3: TGTGCCAGCACACTGCGGACAGATGGCTACACCTTC. It specifies CASTLRTDGYTF. V is TRBV7-9 and J is TRBJ1-2; D perhaps matches TRBD1 (6 bases). The CDR3 runs 12 residues. Trimming cost V 7 bases and J 6 bases, with 12 bases left between them. Looked up from germline, CDR1 is SEHNR and CDR2 is FQNEAQ (reference sequence). The variable domain in full, completed from reference TRBV7-9 and TRBJ1-2, reads DTGVSQNPRHKITKRGQNVTFRCDPISEHNRLYWYRQTLGQGPEFLTYFQNEAQLEKSRLLSDRFSAERPKGSFSTLEIQRTEQGDSAMYLCASTLRTDGYTFGSGTRLTVV.

The V gene is TRBV19, the J gene TRBJ1-5; 11 bases map to TRBD1. The CDR3 is 14 amino acids. With V trimmed by 6 bases and J by 5 bases, 3 bases remained unmatched. The germline V gene has CDR1 LNHDA and CDR2 SQIVND (reference sequence). The CDR3: CASSTGQGDQPQHF. CDR3 nucleotides: TGTGCCAGTAGCACGGGACAGGGGGATCAGCCCCAGCATTTT. The variable domain in full, completed from reference TRBV19 and TRBJ1-5, reads DGGITQSPKYLFRKEGQNVTLSCEQNLNHDAMYWYRQDPGQGLRLIYYSQIVNDFQKGDIAEGYSVSREKKESFPLTVTSAQKNPTAFYLCASSTGQGDQPQHFGDGTRLSIL.

The V call is TRBV14, the J call TRBJ2-7; D is perhaps TRBD1 (7 bases). This CDR3 contains 14 residues. The germline gives CDR1 SGHDN, CDR2 FVKESK. V was trimmed by 1 base and J by 6 bases, leaving 13 bases between them. Here the CDR3 DNA reads TGTGCCAGCAGCCAAGTCCGACAGGGAGGCGAGCAGTACTTC. Protein: CASSQVRQGGEQYF.

The chain couples TRBV10-3 to TRBJ2-2; a possible D gene is TRBD1 (6 bases). The germline gives CDR1 ENHRY, CDR2 SYGVKD. The CDR3 is made up of 15 amino acids. V lost 8 bases to trimming and J lost 4 bases, with 17 bases between them. Here the CDR3 reads CAIAFQTGSTGELFF. The CDR3, as DNA: TGTGCCATCGCTTTCCAAACAGGGAGCACCGGGGAGCTGTTTTTT.